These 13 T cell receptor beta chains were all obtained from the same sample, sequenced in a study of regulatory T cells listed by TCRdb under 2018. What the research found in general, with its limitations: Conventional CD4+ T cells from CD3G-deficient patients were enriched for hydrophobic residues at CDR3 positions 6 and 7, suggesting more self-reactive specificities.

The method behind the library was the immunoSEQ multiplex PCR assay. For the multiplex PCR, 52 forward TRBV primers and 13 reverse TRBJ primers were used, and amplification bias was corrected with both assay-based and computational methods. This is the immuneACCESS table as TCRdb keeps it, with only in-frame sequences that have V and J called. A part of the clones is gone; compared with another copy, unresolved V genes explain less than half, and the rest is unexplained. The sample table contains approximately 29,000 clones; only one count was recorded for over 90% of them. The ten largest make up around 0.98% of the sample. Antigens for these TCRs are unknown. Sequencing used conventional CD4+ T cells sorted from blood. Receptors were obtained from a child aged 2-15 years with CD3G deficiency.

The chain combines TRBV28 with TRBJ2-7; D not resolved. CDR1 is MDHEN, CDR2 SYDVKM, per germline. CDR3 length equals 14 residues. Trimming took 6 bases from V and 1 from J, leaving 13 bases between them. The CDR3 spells CASSAPSVSYEQYF. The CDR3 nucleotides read TGTGCCAGCAGCGCACCCTCAGTGTCCTACGAGCAGTACTTC.

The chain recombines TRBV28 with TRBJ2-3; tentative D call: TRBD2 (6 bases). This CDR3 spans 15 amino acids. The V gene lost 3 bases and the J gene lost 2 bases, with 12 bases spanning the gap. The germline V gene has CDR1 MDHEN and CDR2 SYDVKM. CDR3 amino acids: CASSFGGIVTDTQYF. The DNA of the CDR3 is TGTGCCAGCAGTTTCGGGGGAATAGTCACAGATACGCAGTATTTT.

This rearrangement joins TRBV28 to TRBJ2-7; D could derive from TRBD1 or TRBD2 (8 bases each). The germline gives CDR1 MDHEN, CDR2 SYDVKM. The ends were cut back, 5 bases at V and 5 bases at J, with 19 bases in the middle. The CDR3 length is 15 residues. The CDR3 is CASSLDRGGRNEQYF. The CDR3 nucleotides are TGTGCCAGCAGTCTCGACAGGGGCGGGAGGAACGAGCAGTACTTC.

The CDR3 nucleotides read TGTGCCAGCAGCCGCGACCAATTCAATGAGCAGTTCTTC. Protein sequence: CASSRDQFNEQFF. The chain uses TRBV9 and TRBJ2-1, with unresolved D. The germline gives CDR1 SGDLS, CDR2 YYNGEE. V shed 4 bases and J shed 6 bases, with 11 bases lying between them. This CDR3 is 13 amino acids long.

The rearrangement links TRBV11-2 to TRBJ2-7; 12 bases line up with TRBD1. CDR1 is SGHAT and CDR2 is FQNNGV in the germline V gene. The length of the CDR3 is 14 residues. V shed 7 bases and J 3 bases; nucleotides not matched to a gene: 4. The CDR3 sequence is CASTRDRGRYEQYF. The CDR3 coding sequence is TGTGCCAGCACGAGGGACAGGGGGCGCTACGAGCAGTACTTC.

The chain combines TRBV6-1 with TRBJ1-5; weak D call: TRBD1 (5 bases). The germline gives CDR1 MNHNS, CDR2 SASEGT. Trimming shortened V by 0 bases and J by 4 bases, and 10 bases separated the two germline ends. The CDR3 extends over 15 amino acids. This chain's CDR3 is CASSEAGVINQPQHF. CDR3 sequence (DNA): TGTGCCAGCAGTGAAGCGGGGGTTATAAATCAGCCCCAGCATTTT.

The CDR3 DNA follows: TGTGCCAGCAGCAAAGCGCGACAGCCCTCCTACGAGCAGTACTTC. It specifies CASSKARQPSYEQYF. The rearrangement links TRBV21-1 to TRBJ2-7; TRBD1 is the table's D call and was not checked against the DNA. TRBV21-1 is flagged as a pseudogene. This CDR3 comprises 15 residues.

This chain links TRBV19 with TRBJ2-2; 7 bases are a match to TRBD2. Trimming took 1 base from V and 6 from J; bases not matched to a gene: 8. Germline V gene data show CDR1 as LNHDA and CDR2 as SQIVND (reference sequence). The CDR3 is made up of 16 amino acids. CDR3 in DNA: TGTGCCAGTAGTATAGTGGGACTATTAATCCCCGGGGAGCTGTTTTTT. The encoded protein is CASSIVGLLIPGELFF.

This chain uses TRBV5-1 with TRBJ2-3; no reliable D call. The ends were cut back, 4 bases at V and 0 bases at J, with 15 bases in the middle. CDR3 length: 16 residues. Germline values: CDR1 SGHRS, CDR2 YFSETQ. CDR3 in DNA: TGCGCCAGCAGCGTACTTTCCCCGACTAGCACAGATACGCAGTATTTT. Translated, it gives CASSVLSPTSTDTQYF. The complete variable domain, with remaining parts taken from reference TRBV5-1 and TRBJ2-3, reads KAGVTQTPRYLIKTRGQQVTLSCSPISGHRSVSWYQQTPGQGLQFLFEYFSETQRNKGNFPGRFSGRQFSNSRSEMNVSTLELGDSALYLCASSVLSPTSTDTQYFGPGTRLTVL.

This CDR3 is CASSIGTGFNQPQHF. CDR3 in DNA: TGTGCCAGTAGTATCGGGACAGGCTTTAATCAGCCCCAGCATTTT. The rearrangement uses TRBV19 and TRBJ1-5; 8 bases match TRBD1. Losses at the gene ends were 3 bases for V and 4 bases for J; bases not matched to a gene: 5. CDR1 is LNHDA and CDR2 is SQIVND in the germline V gene (reference sequence). This CDR3 comprises 15 residues.

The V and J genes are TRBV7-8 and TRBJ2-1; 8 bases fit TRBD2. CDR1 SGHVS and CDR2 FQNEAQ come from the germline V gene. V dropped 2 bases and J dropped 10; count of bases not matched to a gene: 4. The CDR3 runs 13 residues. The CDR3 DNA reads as TGTGCCAGCAGCTTATTAGTAGCGGGAGAGCAGTTCTTC. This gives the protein CASSLLVAGEQFF. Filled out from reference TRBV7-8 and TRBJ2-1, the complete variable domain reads GAGVSQSPRYKVAKRGQDVALRCDPISGHVSLFWYQQALGQGPEFLTYFQNEAQLDKSGLPSDRFFAERPEGSVSTLKIQRTQQEDSAVYLCASSLLVAGEQFFGPGTRLTVL.

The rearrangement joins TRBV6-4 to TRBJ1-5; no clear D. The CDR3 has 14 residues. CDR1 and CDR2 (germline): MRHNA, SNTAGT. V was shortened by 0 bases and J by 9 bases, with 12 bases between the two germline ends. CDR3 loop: CASSDSNPVLPQHF. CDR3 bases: TGTGCCAGCAGTGACTCGAACCCTGTTTTGCCCCAGCATTTT.

The CDR3 region has the DNA TGTGCCAGCAGTCCACCGGGACCCCGGAGCACTGAAGCTTTCTTT. The encoded protein is CASSPPGPRSTEAFF. This sequence joins TRBV28 and TRBJ1-1; D may be TRBD1 (5 bases). Germline V gene sequence: CDR1 MDHEN, CDR2 SYDVKM. V was shortened by 5 bases and J by 4 bases, with 17 bases between the two germline ends. The CDR3 runs 15 residues.